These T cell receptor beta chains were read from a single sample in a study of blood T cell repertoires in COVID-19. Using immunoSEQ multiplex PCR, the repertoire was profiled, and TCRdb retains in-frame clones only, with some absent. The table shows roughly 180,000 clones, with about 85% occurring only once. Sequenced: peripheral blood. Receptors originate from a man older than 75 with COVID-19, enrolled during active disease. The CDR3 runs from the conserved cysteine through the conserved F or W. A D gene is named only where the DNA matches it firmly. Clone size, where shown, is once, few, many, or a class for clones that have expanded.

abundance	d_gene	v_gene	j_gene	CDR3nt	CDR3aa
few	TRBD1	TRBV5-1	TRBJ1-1	TGCGCCAGCAGCTTGTGGGGACAGGGGGACACTGAAGCTTTCTTT	CASSLWGQGDTEAFF
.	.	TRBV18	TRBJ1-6	TGTGCCAGCTCACCCCGTGCAGGGGTTATTTCACCCCTCCACTTT	CASSPRAGVISPLHF
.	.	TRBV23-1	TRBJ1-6	TGCGCCAGCAGTCAAAGTGCTCTGGGGCTTTATAATTCACCCCTCCACTTT	CASSQSALGLYNSPLHF
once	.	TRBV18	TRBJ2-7	TGTGCCAGCTCACCGGGCGGGACAGAATACGAGCAGTACTTC	CASSPGGTEYEQYF
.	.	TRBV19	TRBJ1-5	TGTGCCAGTAGTATTTTTCAGGGTGCGATCAATCAGCCCCAGCATTTT	CASSIFQGAINQPQHF
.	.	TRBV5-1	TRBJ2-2	TGCGCCAGCAGCTTGGGGACTACGACTGAGACCGGGGAGCTGTTTTTT	CASSLGTTTETGELFF
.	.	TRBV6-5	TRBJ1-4	TGTGCCAGCGGTAACAAATTCCTTAATGAAAAACTGTTTTTT	CASGNKFLNEKLFF
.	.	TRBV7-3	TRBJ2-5	TGTGCCAGCAGCTTAACTCACCCTGAGGAGACCCAGTACTTC	CASSLTHPEETQYF
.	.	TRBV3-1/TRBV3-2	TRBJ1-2	TGTGCCAGCGCGGGGCGGGGGTCTTTTTATGGCTACACCTTC	CASAGRGSFYGYTF
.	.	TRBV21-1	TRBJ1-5	TGTGCCAGCAGCAAAGAACCTCGACAGTCTCCTCAGCCCCAGCATTTT	CASSKEPRQSPQPQHF
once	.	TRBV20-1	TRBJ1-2	TGCAGTGCGGTCCCGGAGGGAGGCTACACCTTC	CSAVPEGGYTF
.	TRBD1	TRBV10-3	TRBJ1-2	TGTGCCATCAGTAGACAGGGGGATGGCTACACCTTC	CAISRQGDGYTF
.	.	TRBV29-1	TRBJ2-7	TGCAGCGTTGAGGAGGACAGTTACGAGCAGTACTTC	CSVEEDSYEQYF
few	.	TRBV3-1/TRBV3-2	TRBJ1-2	TGTGCCAGCAGCCAAGGCCGGGATGGAGGCTACACCTTC	CASSQGRDGGYTF